This TCR beta chain was obtained from a study of T cell responses to AZD1222 COVID-19 vaccine. Looking at the study overall: Second doses at about 4 or about 12 weeks were pooled. Study-wide results and limits: Repertoires were obtained solely post-peak T cell response. Recipients of two AZD1222 doses showed rising Spike-specific TCR breadth and depth. Donors were chiefly white British, with a greater number of females, and clonal diversity was perhaps underestimated.

The assay was immunoSEQ multiplex PCR, and TCRdb's table has in-frame clones only and misses some. The repertoire holds over 110,000 clones, with roughly 90% as singletons. Concerning this clone: No antigen is known for it.

The CDR3 contains 11 residues. The germline V gene encodes CDR1 SGHDT and CDR2 YYEEEE. V was pared by 0 bases and J by 6 bases, with 3 bases between. The chain employs TRBV5-6 and TRBJ2-5; no firm D call. The specimen was peripheral blood, collected on day 0 of AZD1222 vaccination. This TCR derives from an adult in good health. Written as DNA, the CDR3 is TGTGCCAGCAGCTTGGGGAAGACCCAGTACTTC. Its translation is CASSLGKTQYF.